These 5 T cell receptor beta chains originate from one sample sequenced in a study of T cell changes during pregnancy in multiple sclerosis. TCRdb keeps only in-frame clones here, not all; method: immunoSEQ multiplex PCR. The table lists about 100,000 clones, over 80% of them singletons. Specimen: peripheral blood, collected after pregnancy. These receptors originate from a female donor with multiple sclerosis, enrolled in a pregnancy study.

The gene calls are TRBV15 and TRBJ2-1; D is possibly TRBD2 (5 bases). Germline V gene data show CDR1 as LNHNV and CDR2 as YYDKDF (reference sequence). The V gene lost 4 bases and the J gene lost 0 bases, with 13 bases spanning the gap. The CDR3 covers 16 residues. The CDR3 protein is CATSTEGLHSYNEQFF. The CDR3 DNA is TGTGCCACCAGCACCGAAGGACTCCACTCCTACAATGAGCAGTTCTTC.

This clone has a single count. The chain couples TRBV19 to TRBJ2-1, with D tentatively TRBD2 (5 bases). CDR1 and CDR2 (germline): LNHDA, SQIVND (reference sequence). V lost 1 base and J 0 bases, leaving 7 bases between the germline ends. The CDR3 loop spans 15 amino acids. CDR3 DNA sequence: TGTGCCAGTAGTATAGCGGGGAGCTCCTACAATGAGCAGTTCTTC. Translated: CASSIAGSSYNEQFF.

This clone was recorded only once. The V and J genes are TRBV9 and TRBJ1-2, with 7 positions matching TRBD1. Per the germline V gene, CDR1 is SGDLS and CDR2 is YYNGEE. CDR3 length equals 12 residues. Unmatched junction bases numbered 10, after V lost 9 bases and J lost 8 bases. The CDR3 DNA follows: TGTGCCACCTCCGGGACAGCGCACGGCTACACCTTC. This sequence encodes CATSGTAHGYTF. Full variable domain (rest looked up from reference TRBV9 and TRBJ1-2): DSGVTQTPKHLITATGQRVTLRCSPRSGDLSVYWYQQSLDQGLQFLIQYYNGEERAKGNILERFSAQQFPDLHSELNLSSLELGDSALYFCATSGTAHGYTFGSGTRLTVV.

The rearrangement uses TRBV7-8 and TRBJ2-3; D unclear. V lost 3 bases to trimming and J lost 4 bases, with 5 bases between them. CDR1 is SGHVS and CDR2 is FQNEAQ in the germline V gene. CDR3 length: 12 residues. The CDR3 coding sequence is TGTGCCAGCAGCTTTTCTTCAGATACGCAGTATTTT. Its protein product is CASSFSSDTQYF.

This clone was seen once. The chain is built from TRBV7-9 and TRBJ1-3; D remains unclear. The germline CDR1 and CDR2 sequences are SEHNR and FQNEAQ (reference sequence). The CDR3 has 15 residues. Deletions cut 5 bases from V and 0 bases from J, with 11 bases between. CDR3 DNA sequence: TGTGCCAGCAGCCCTCTGGCCAGCTCTGGAAACACCATATATTTT. It specifies CASSPLASSGNTIYF.